Listed below are T cell receptor beta chains from one sample, sequenced in a study of T cells in Graves' hyperthyroidism and ophthalmopathy. TCRdb ran MiXCR on the multiplex PCR reads and lists one entry per CDR3 protein. The data hold over 300,000 distinct CDR3 sequences, with roughly 13% observed a single time. The specimen sequenced was blood. All receptors come from a woman in her thirties or forties with Graves' ophthalmopathy. Each CDR3 is given with its conserved first and last residue. Fields, in order: J gene, D gene, CDR3 length, V gene, clone size, CDR3 protein, CDR3 DNA. D genes are given only for firm matches. Clone size is stated in some rows and not others, as once, few, many or a class when expanded.

TRBJ1-4	NA	14	TRBV20-1	many	CSARDQAWSEKLFF	TGCAGTGCTAGAGATCAAGCGTGGAGTGAAAAACTGTTTTTT
TRBJ1-2	NA	14	TRBV5-6	many	CASSLTTGLYGYTF	TGTGCCAGCAGCTTAACGACAGGCCTCTATGGCTACACCTTC
TRBJ2-7	NA	17	TRBV28	many	CASSFRDNRGLPYEQYF	TGTGCCAGCAGTTTCCGGGATAACAGGGGACTCCCCTACGAGCAGTACTTC
TRBJ2-1	TRBD2	14	TRBV10-2	NA	CASSAGLAGVEQFF	TGCGCCAGTTCTGCAGGACTAGCGGGGGTCGAGCAGTTCTTC
TRBJ1-2	TRBD1	17	TRBV6-5	many	CASSYNHGTAANYGYTF	TGTGCCAGCAGTTACAACCACGGGACAGCTGCTAACTATGGCTACACCTTC
TRBJ2-3	NA	17	TRBV6-1	many	CASSELTGVYSTDTQYF	TGTGCCAGCAGTGAATTAACTGGGGTCTATAGCACAGATACGCAGTATTTT
TRBJ2-7	NA	18	TRBV12-3/TRBV12-4	many	CASSLRAGRHRSSYEQYF	TGTGCCAGCAGTTTACGTGCGGGGCGACACCGAAGCTCCTACGAGCAGTACTTC
TRBJ2-6	TRBD1	15	TRBV30	NA	CASGQGLSGANVLTF	TGTGCCTCGGGACAGGGGTTGTCTGGGGCCAACGTCCTGACTTTC
TRBJ2-2	NA	13	TRBV7-6	NA	CASSFRVPGELFF	TGTGCCAGCAGCTTTAGGGTCCCCGGGGAGCTGTTTTTT
TRBJ2-1	TRBD2	16	TRBV11-3	many	CASSQRLAGTRNEQFF	TGTGCCAGCAGCCAACGACTAGCGGGGACTAGGAATGAGCAGTTCTTC
TRBJ1-1	NA	15	TRBV5-4	few	CASSTPTGSNTEAFF	TGTGCCAGCAGCACACCGACAGGTTCCAACACTGAAGCTTTCTTT
TRBJ1-1	NA	13	TRBV27	many	CASSLNGRGTAFF	TGTGCCAGCAGTTTAAATGGAAGAGGGACTGCTTTCTTT
TRBJ2-3	NA	17	TRBV7-8	many	CASSLAQGGSSTDTQYF	TGTGCCAGCAGCTTAGCTCAAGGGGGGAGTAGCACAGATACGCAGTATTTT
TRBJ1-1	NA	12	TRBV29-1	many	CSACKRGTEAFF	TGCAGCGCCTGTAAAAGGGGAACTGAAGCTTTCTTT
TRBJ2-7	NA	14	TRBV6-1	few	CASSLGPFSYEQYF	TGTGCCAGCAGTCTAGGACCATTTTCCTACGAGCAGTACTTC
TRBJ1-2	NA	13	TRBV12-3/TRBV12-4	many	CASSFRESYGYTF	TGTGCCAGCAGTTTTCGGGAATCTTATGGCTACACCTTC
TRBJ2-7	NA	13	TRBV12-3/TRBV12-4	many	CASSAARGYEQYF	TGTGCCAGCAGTGCGGCCAGAGGCTACGAGCAGTACTTC
TRBJ2-4	TRBD1	14	TRBV5-6	NA	CASSFYRGQNIQYF	TGTGCCAGCAGCTTTTACAGGGGGCAGAACATTCAGTACTTC
TRBJ2-1	TRBD2	15	TRBV29-1	NA	CSVGVGTSLLGEQFF	TGCAGCGTGGGGGTTGGGACTAGCCTCTTAGGGGAGCAGTTCTTC
TRBJ2-7	NA	14	TRBV12-3/TRBV12-4	many	CASSFDSRGYEQYF	TGTGCCAGCAGTTTTGACAGCAGGGGCTACGAGCAGTACTTC
TRBJ1-2	TRBD1	12	TRBV12-3/TRBV12-4	many	CASRTGAYGYTF	TGTGCCAGCAGGACAGGGGCCTATGGCTACACCTTC
TRBJ2-1	TRBD2	16	TRBV19	NA	CASSRLAGGLVNEQFF	TGTGCCAGTAGTAGGCTAGCGGGAGGGCTAGTAAATGAGCAGTTCTTC
TRBJ2-3	NA	12	TRBV12-3/TRBV12-4	many	CASGPGRYTQYF	TGTGCCAGCGGCCCCGGACGCTATACGCAGTATTTT
TRBJ1-1	NA	15	TRBV7-9	NA	CASSQAQGTDTEAFF	TGTGCCAGCAGCCAGGCCCAGGGGACGGACACTGAAGCTTTCTTT
TRBJ2-1	TRBD2	15	TRBV29-1	few	CSVVGGGLAAWEQFF	TGCAGCGTTGTTGGGGGGGGACTAGCGGCTTGGGAGCAGTTCTTC
TRBJ2-7	NA	13	TRBV20-1	many	CSARVGAGSEQYF	TGCAGTGCTAGGGTGGGGGCAGGTTCGGAGCAGTACTTC
TRBJ1-4	NA	15	TRBV15	NA	CATSRDLNLNEKLFF	TGTGCCACCAGCAGAGATCTAAACCTTAATGAAAAACTGTTTTTT
TRBJ1-2	TRBD1	16	TRBV18	NA	CASSLTTWTGRYGYTF	TGTGCCAGCTCACTGACTACTTGGACAGGCCGCTATGGCTACACCTTC
TRBJ2-1	NA	17	TRBV11-3	many	CASSLGGNGGSYNEQFF	TGTGCCAGCAGCTTAGGAGGGAACGGGGGTTCCTACAATGAGCAGTTCTTC
TRBJ2-7	TRBD1	16	TRBV4-1	few	CASSQVGTGFMYEQYF	TGCGCCAGCAGCCAAGTCGGGACAGGGTTTATGTACGAGCAGTACTTC
TRBJ2-1	TRBD2	14	TRBV6-1	many	CASSGGTSYNEQFF	TGTGCCAGCAGCGGGGGGACGTCCTACAATGAGCAGTTCTTC
TRBJ1-5	NA	11	TRBV18	NA	CASSYADTQHF	TGTGCCAGCTCTTACGCAGATACGCAGCATTTT
TRBJ2-3	NA	15	TRBV24-1	NA	CATSGTPAGTDTQYF	TGTGCCACCAGTGGCACCCCCGCCGGGACAGATACGCAGTATTTT
TRBJ2-7	TRBD2	17	TRBV4-2	NA	CASSQHLAGGRVYEQYF	TGTGCCAGCAGCCAACACTTAGCGGGGGGGCGGGTCTACGAGCAGTACTTC
TRBJ2-2	NA	12	TRBV6-1	many	CASSYVTGELFF	TGTGCCAGCAGTTATGTTACCGGGGAGCTGTTTTTT